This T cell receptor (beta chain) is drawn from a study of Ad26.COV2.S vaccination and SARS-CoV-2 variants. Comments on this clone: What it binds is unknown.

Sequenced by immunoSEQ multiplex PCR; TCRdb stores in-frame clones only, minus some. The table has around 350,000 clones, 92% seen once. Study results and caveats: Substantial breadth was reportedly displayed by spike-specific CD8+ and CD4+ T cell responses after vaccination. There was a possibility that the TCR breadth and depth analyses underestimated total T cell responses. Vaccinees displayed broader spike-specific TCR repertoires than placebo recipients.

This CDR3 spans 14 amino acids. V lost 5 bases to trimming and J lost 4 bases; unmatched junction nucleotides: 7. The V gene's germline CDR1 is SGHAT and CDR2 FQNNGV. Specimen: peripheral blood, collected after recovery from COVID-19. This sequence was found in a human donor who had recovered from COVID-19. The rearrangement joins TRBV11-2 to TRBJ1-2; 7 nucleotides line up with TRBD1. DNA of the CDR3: TGTGCCAGCAGCCAGGGGGGGGTTCCCTATGGCTACACCTTC. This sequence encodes CASSQGGVPYGYTF.